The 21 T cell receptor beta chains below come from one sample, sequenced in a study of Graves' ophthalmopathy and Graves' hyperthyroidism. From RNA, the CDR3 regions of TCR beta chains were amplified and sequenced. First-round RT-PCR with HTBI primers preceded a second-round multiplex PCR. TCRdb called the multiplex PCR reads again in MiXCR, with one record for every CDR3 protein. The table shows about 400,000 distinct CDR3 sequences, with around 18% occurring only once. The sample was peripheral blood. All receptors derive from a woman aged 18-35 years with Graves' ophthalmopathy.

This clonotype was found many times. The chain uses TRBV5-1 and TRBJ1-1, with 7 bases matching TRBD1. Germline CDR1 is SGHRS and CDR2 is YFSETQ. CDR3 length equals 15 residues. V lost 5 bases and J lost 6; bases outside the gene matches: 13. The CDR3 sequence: CASRSLQGKDSEAFF. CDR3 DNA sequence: TGCGCCAGCAGGTCTCTACAGGGGAAAGACTCTGAAGCTTTCTTT.

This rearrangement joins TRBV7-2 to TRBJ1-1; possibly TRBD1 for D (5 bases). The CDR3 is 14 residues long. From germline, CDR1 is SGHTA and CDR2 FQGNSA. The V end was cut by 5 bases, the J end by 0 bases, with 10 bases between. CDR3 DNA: TGTGCCAGCAGCGCCACGACAGTGAACACTGAAGCTTTCTTT. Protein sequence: CASSATTVNTEAFF.

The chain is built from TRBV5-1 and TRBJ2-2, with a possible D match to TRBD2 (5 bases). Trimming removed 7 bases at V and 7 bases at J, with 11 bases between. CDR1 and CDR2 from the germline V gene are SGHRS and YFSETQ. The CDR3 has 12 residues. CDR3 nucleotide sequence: TGCGCCAGCTCCCGGGGAGACGGGGAGCTGTTTTTT. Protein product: CASSRGDGELFF.

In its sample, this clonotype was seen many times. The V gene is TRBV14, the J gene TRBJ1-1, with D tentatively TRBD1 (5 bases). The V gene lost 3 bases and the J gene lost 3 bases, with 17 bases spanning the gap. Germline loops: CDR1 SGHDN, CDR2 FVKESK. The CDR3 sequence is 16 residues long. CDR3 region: CASSHQGTSEDTEAFF. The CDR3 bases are TGTGCCAGCAGCCATCAAGGGACCTCAGAGGACACTGAAGCTTTCTTT.

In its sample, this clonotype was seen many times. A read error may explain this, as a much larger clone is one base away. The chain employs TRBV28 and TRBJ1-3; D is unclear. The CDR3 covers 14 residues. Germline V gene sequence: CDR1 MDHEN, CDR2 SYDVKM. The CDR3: CASSLAISGDTIYF. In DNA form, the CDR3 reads TGTGCCAGCAGTTTGGCCATCTCTGGAGACACCATATATTTT.

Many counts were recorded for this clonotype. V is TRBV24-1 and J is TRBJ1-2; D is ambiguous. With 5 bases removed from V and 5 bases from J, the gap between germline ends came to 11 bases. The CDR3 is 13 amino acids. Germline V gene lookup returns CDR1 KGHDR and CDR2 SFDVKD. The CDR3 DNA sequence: TGTGCCACCAGTGCTGGGCGGTCATATGGCTACACCTTC. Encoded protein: CATSAGRSYGYTF.

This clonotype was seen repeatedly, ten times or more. The CDR3 bases are TGTGCCAGCAGAGGGGCTCCGCGGACCACTGAAGCTTTCTTT. As protein: CASRGAPRTTEAFF. This chain joins TRBV11-2 and TRBJ1-1; possibly TRBD1 for D (5 bases). The CDR3 has 14 amino acids. V was clipped by 6 bases and J by 4 bases, with 15 bases between them. The germline CDR1 and CDR2 sequences are SGHAT and FQNNGV.

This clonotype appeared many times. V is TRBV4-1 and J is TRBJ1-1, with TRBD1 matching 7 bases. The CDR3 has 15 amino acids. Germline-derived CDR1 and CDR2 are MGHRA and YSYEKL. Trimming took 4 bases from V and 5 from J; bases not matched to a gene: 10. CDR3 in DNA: TGCGCCAGCAGCCTAAGGATAGGGGGCCCGACTGAAGCTTTCTTT. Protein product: CASSLRIGGPTEAFF.

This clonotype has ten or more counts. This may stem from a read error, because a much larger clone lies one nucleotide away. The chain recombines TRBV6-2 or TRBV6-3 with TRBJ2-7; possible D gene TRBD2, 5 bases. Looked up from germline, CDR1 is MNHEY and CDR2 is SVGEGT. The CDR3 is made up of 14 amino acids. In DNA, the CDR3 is TGTGCCAGCGGTTACGGCGAGGGTCGGTACGAGCAGTACTTC. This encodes CASGYGEGRYEQYF.

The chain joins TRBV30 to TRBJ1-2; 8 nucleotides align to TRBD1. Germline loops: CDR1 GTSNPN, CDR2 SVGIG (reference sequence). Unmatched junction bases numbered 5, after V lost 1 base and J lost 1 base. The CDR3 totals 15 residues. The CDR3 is CAWSETGVLNYGYTF. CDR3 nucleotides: TGTGCCTGGAGTGAGACAGGGGTCCTTAACTATGGCTACACCTTC.

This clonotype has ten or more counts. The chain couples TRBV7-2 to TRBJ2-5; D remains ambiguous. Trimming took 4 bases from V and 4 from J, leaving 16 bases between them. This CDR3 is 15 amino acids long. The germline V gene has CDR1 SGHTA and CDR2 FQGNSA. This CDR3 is CASSSPSGYGETQYF. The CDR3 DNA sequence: TGTGCCAGCAGCTCCCCTAGTGGGTACGGAGAGACCCAGTACTTC.

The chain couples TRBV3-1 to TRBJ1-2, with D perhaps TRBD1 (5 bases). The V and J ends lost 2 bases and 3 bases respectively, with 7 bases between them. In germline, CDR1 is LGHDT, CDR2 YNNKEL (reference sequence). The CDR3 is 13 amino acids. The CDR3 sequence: CASSQRGDYGYTF. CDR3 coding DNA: TGTGCCAGCAGCCAAAGGGGCGACTATGGCTACACCTTC.

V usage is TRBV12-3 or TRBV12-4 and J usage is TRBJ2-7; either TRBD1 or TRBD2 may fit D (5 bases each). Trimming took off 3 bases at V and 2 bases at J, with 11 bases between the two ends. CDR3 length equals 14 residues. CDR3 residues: CASSLKGRPYEQYF. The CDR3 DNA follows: TGTGCCAGCAGTTTGAAGGGGAGACCCTACGAGCAGTACTTC.

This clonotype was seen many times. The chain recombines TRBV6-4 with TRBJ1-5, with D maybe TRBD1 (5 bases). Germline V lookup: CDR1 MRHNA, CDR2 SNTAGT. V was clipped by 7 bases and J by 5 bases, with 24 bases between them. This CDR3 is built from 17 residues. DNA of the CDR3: TGTGCCAGCACTAAGGATTTAGGACAACGGGAGGATCAGCCCCAGCATTTT. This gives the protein CASTKDLGQREDQPQHF.

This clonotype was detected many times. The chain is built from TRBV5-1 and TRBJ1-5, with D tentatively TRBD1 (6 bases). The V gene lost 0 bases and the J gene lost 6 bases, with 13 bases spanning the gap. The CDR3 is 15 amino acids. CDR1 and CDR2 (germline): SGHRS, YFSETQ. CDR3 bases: TGCGCCAGCAGCTTGGATGGGGACACTCTTCAGCCCCAGCATTTT. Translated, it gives CASSLDGDTLQPQHF.

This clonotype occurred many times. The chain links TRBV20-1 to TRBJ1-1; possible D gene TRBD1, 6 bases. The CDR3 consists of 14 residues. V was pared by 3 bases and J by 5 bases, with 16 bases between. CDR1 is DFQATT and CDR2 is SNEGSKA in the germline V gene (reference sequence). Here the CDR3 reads CSASLFSGQTEAFF. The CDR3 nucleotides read TGCAGTGCTAGTCTCTTCAGCGGACAGACTGAAGCTTTCTTT.

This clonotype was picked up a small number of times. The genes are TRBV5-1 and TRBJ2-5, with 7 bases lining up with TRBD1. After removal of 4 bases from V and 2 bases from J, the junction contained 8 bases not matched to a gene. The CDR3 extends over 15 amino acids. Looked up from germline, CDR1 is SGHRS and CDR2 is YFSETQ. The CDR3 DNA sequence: TGCGCCAGCAGCCGATCCGGGACAGTACAAGAGACCCAGTACTTC. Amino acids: CASSRSGTVQETQYF.

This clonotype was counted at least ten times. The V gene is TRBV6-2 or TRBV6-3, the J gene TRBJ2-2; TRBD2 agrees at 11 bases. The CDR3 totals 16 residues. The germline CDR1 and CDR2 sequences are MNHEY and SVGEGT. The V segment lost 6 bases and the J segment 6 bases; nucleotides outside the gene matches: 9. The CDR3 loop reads CASSIKGLAAPGELFF. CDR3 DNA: TGTGCCAGCAGCATAAAGGGACTAGCGGCCCCCGGGGAGCTGTTTTTT.

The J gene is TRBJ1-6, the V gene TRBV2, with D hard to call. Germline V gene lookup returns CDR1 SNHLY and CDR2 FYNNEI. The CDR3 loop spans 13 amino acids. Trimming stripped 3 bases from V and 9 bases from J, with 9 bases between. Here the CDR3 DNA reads TGTGCCAGCAGTGAGGTCATGGGTTCACCCCTCCACTTT. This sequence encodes CASSEVMGSPLHF. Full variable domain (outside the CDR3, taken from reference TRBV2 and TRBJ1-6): EPEVTQTPSHQVTQMGQEVILRCVPISNHLYFYWYRQILGQKVEFLVSFYNNEISEKSEIFDDQFSVERPDGSNFTLKIRSTKLEDSAMYFCASSEVMGSPLHFGNGTRLTVT.

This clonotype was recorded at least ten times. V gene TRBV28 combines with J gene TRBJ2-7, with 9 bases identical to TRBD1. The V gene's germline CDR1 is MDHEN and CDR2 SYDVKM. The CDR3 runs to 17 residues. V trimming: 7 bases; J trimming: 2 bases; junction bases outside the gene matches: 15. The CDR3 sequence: CASTEGQGNLKAYEQYF. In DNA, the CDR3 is TGTGCCAGCACGGAGGGACAGGGAAACCTTAAGGCCTACGAGCAGTACTTC.

This chain's CDR3 is CASSLKGLGNQPQHF. CDR3 bases: TGTGCCAGCAGTTTAAAGGGGCTTGGGAATCAGCCCCAGCATTTT. The chain has TRBV28 and TRBJ1-5; possible D gene TRBD1, 5 bases. The V and J ends lost 2 bases and 4 bases respectively, with 12 bases between them. The CDR3 is 15 amino acids. The germline gives CDR1 MDHEN, CDR2 SYDVKM.